This T cell receptor beta chain was sequenced during a study of blood T cell repertoires in COVID-19. Per germline, CDR1 LNHDA and CDR2 SQIVND (reference sequence). V gave up 5 bases and J gave up 4 bases, with 18 bases separating them. The CDR3 runs 16 residues. TCRdb's copy holds only in-frame clones and misses some; the assay was immunoSEQ multiplex PCR. The sample includes about 90,000 clones, roughly 78% of them seen just once. The sequencing input was peripheral blood. The chain carries TRBV19 and TRBJ2-1, with D perhaps matching TRBD1 (5 bases). The receptor's source is a woman aged 70-85 years with acute or convalescent COVID-19. CDR3 nucleotide sequence: TGTGCCAGTAGTCCAGGACGGGCCGCAGGGTACAATGAGCAGTTCTTC. It specifies CASSPGRAAGYNEQFF.